This T cell receptor (beta chain) appears in the sequencing data of a study of response to subunit inactivated influenza vaccine (dated by TCRdb to the late 2010s). Regarding the complete study: Deep quantitative T cell receptor repertoire profiling was used in the study to track responses to a trivalent subunit inactivated influenza vaccine.

Trimming takes 4 bases off V and 5 bases off J; junction bases not matched to a gene: 2. Taken from the germline V gene (reference sequence), the CDR1 and CDR2 loops are DFQATT and SNEGSKA. Counted from cysteine to phenylalanine, this CDR3 has 12 amino acids. CDR3 DNA is the only sequence kept; it has 36 bases, read in frame from the first base. Preparation of the library involved RT-PCR. Sequencing used an Illumina HiSeq 2500. TCRdb reanalyzed the raw reads on its own, using fastp at Q25 for trimming and MiXCR for clone calling, and kept in-frame beta chains. Each CDR3 protein gets just one entry, which takes the most common genes and DNA from the rows behind it. This sample gives about 830,000 distinct CDR3 sequences in total; around a sixth of them show up just once. About a tenth of the sample lies in the top ten. A word on this clonotype: Its cognate antigen has yet to be identified. Per-base quality was not reported, and no clone a single base away is much larger than it.

General study outcomes and caveats: The authors proposed that each seasonal influenza vaccination may bring in only a limited number of new T cells.

This clonotype was obtained from a man over 45 who received an inactivated influenza vaccine. Donor details come from another sample of the same person, matched by shared clones. The chain links TRBV20-1 with TRBJ1-1; TRBD1 fits 9 bases in the junction. The specimen comprised PBMCs from blood, sampled roughly 5 days after vaccination. In nucleotide form, the sequence is TGCAGTGCTACTGACAGGGGGACTGAAGCTTTCTTT. It encodes CSATDRGTEAFF.